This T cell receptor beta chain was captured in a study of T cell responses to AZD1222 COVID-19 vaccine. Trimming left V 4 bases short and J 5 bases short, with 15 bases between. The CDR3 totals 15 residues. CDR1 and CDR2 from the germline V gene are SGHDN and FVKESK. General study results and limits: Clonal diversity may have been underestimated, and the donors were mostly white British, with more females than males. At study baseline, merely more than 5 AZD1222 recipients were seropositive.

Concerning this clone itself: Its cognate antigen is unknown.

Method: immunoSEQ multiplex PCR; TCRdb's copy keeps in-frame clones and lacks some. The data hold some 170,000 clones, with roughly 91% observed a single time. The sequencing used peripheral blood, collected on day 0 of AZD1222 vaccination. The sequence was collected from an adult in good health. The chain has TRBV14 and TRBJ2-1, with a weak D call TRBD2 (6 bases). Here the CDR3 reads CASSPWRESHNEQFF. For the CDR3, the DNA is TGTGCCAGCAGCCCTTGGAGGGAGTCCCACAATGAGCAGTTCTTC. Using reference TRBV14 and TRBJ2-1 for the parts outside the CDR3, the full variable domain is EAGVTQFPSHSVIEKGQTVTLRCDPISGHDNLYWYRRVMGKEIKFLLHFVKESKQDESGMPNNRFLAERTGGTYSTLKVQPAELEDSGVYFCASSPWRESHNEQFFGPGTRLTVL.